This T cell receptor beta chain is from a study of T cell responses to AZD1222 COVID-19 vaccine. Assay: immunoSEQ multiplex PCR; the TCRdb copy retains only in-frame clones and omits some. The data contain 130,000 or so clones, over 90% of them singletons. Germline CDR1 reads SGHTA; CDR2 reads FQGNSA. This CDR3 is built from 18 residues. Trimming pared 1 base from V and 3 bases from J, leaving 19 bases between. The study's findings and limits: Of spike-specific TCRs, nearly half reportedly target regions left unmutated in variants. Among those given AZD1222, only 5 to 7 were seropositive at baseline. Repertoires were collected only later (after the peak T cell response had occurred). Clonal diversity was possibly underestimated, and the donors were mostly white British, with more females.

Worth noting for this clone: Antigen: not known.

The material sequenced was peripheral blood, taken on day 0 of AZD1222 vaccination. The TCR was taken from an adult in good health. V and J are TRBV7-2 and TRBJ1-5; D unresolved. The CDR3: CASSLDFGILVPNQPQHF. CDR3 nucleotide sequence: TGTGCCAGCAGCTTAGATTTTGGCATTCTTGTCCCCAATCAGCCCCAGCATTTT. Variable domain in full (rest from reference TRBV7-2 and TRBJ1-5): GAGVSQSPSNKVTEKGKDVELRCDPISGHTALYWYRQSLGQGLEFLIYFQGNSAPDKSGLPSDRFSAERTGGSVSTLTIQRTQQEDSAVYLCASSLDFGILVPNQPQHFGDGTRLSIL.